Below, 32 T cell receptor beta chains from the same sample are listed, as sequenced in a study of response to subunit inactivated influenza vaccine. TCRdb passed the RT-PCR reads through MiXCR, listing each CDR3 protein once. The data hold 430,000 or so distinct CDR3 sequences, with approximately 11% observed a single time. The input for sequencing was PBMCs from blood, taken 40 to 50 days after vaccination. The receptors originated from a man aged 45 to 65 who received an inactivated influenza vaccine.

There are many counts of this clonotype. V usage is TRBV7-2 and J usage is TRBJ2-5, with D possibly being TRBD1 (6 bases). The CDR3 extends over 14 amino acids. V was cut by 5 bases and J by 2 bases, with 12 bases left in between. CDR1 is SGHTA and CDR2 is FQGNSA in the germline V gene. The CDR3 loop is CASSITGWQETQYF. The CDR3 DNA reads as TGTGCCAGCAGCATAACAGGGTGGCAAGAGACCCAGTACTTC. Full variable domain (rest looked up from reference TRBV7-2 and TRBJ2-5): GAGVSQSPSNKVTEKGKDVELRCDPISGHTALYWYRQSLGQGLEFLIYFQGNSAPDKSGLPSDRFSAERTGGSVSTLTIQRTQQEDSAVYLCASSITGWQETQYFGPGTRLLVL.

The chain uses TRBV20-1 and TRBJ2-7; D gene unclear. Looked up from germline, CDR1 is DFQATT and CDR2 is SNEGSKA (reference sequence). V was shortened by 6 bases and J by 5 bases, with 8 bases between the two germline ends. This CDR3 contains 10 residues. The CDR3 is CSASTDEQYF. The DNA of the CDR3 is TGCAGTGCCTCCACGGACGAGCAGTACTTC.

The sample holds many counts of this clonotype. The chain employs TRBV10-3 and TRBJ2-7, with D perhaps matching TRBD1 or TRBD2 (5 bases each). Germline CDR1 reads ENHRY; CDR2 reads SYGVKD. CDR3 size: 14 residues. Between the trimmed V and J ends, which lost 11 bases and 3 bases, there was a span of 20 bases. CDR3 protein: CASKVGEPVYEQYF. For the CDR3, the DNA is TGTGCCTCCAAGGTGGGGGAACCAGTCTACGAGCAGTACTTC.

V gene TRBV28 combines with J gene TRBJ2-3; no clear D. Germline values: CDR1 MDHEN, CDR2 SYDVKM. The V end was cut by 6 bases, the J end by 3 bases, with 13 bases between. The CDR3 length is 14 residues. For the CDR3, the DNA is TGTGCCAGCAGCCCGGTGCCTAGGACAGATACGCAGTATTTT. Amino acid sequence: CASSPVPRTDTQYF.

This clonotype was observed a handful of times. The chain recombines TRBV5-1 with TRBJ2-7; D unresolved. The CDR3 totals 15 residues. CDR1 is SGHRS and CDR2 is YFSETQ in the germline V gene. V was clipped by 4 bases and J by 5 bases, with 19 bases between them. The DNA of the CDR3 is TGCGCCAGCAGCGTTGGGCGCAGGAGCTTGGACGAGCAGTACTTC. Amino acids: CASSVGRRSLDEQYF.

The chain combines TRBV18 with TRBJ2-2; no firm D call. Per the germline V gene, CDR1 is KGHSH and CDR2 is LQKENI. V shed 3 bases and J shed 2 bases, with 16 bases lying between them. There are 17 residues in the CDR3. The CDR3 region is CASSPITVYGNTGELFF. CDR3 coding DNA: TGTGCCAGCTCACCTATCACGGTCTACGGAAACACCGGGGAGCTGTTTTTT.

This clonotype was detected a few times. This rearrangement joins TRBV4-3 to TRBJ2-7; the match to TRBD1 covers 7 bases. The CDR3 is 16 residues long. V trimming: 2 bases; J trimming: 7 bases; junction bases outside the gene matches: 14. The V gene's germline CDR1 is LGHNA and CDR2 YSLEER. CDR3 loop: CASSQLCLQGSWEQYF. For the CDR3, the DNA is TGCGCCAGCAGCCAATTATGTCTACAGGGGAGTTGGGAGCAGTACTTC.

The chain employs TRBV6-5 and TRBJ2-7; TRBD2 matches at 7 bases. This CDR3 is built from 12 residues. Germline V CDR1 and CDR2: MNHEY, SVGAGI. V was pared by 6 bases and J by 6 bases, with 5 bases of the junction left unmatched. CDR3 in amino acids: CASRGGSGEQYF. The DNA for the CDR3 is TGTGCCAGCAGGGGCGGGAGCGGCGAGCAGTACTTC.

This clonotype was counted a few times. This chain links TRBV6-5 with TRBJ2-1, with 8 bases matching TRBD1. Germline V gives CDR1 MNHEY, CDR2 SVGAGI. The CDR3 consists of 12 residues. The J segment lost 6 bases and the V segment lost 8 bases, leaving 3 bases of the junction unmatched. In nucleotides, the CDR3 is TGTGCCAGCCGGACAGGGAGCAATGAGCAGTTCTTC. Its protein product is CASRTGSNEQFF.

This clonotype was recorded at least ten times. J is TRBJ2-3 and V is TRBV7-2; D is ambiguous. Trimming took off 1 base at V and 5 bases at J, with 7 bases between the two ends. Germline CDR1 and CDR2: SGHTA and FQGNSA. The CDR3 has 13 amino acids. The CDR3 region has the DNA TGTGCCAGCAGCTTAGGAACTAAAGATACGCAGTATTTT. It specifies CASSLGTKDTQYF.

The chain recombines TRBV12-3 or TRBV12-4 with TRBJ2-7, with TRBD2 as a possible D gene (7 bases). Trimming left V 6 bases short and J 7 bases short, with 16 bases between. The CDR3 covers 13 residues. Written as DNA, the CDR3 is TGTGCCAGCAGCTACGGGGGGCTAGGAGAGCAGTACTTC. Amino acids: CASSYGGLGEQYF.

This clonotype was seen a few times. The V and J genes are TRBV9 and TRBJ2-2, with D tentatively TRBD1 (6 bases). In germline, CDR1 is SGDLS, CDR2 YYNGEE. V was cut by 0 bases and J by 4 bases, with 10 bases left in between. The CDR3 extends over 15 amino acids. CDR3 sequence: CASSVEGHSTGELFF. Here the CDR3 DNA reads TGTGCCAGCAGCGTAGAGGGACACAGCACCGGGGAGCTGTTTTTT.

The sample holds many counts of this clonotype. The chain links TRBV12-3 or TRBV12-4 to TRBJ2-2; perhaps TRBD1 as D (5 bases). The length of the CDR3 is 14 residues. V lost 1 base, J lost 3 bases, and 6 bases lay in between. The CDR3 protein is CASSLGGYTGELFF. For the CDR3, the DNA is TGTGCCAGCAGTTTAGGGGGCTACACCGGGGAGCTGTTTTTT.

Ten or more counts support this clonotype. This chain connects TRBV29-1 to TRBJ2-1; 8 nucleotides align to TRBD1. The CDR3 covers 16 residues. From germline, CDR1 is SQVTM and CDR2 ANQGSEA. The V gene end was trimmed by 4 bases and the J gene end by 6 bases; junction bases not matched to a gene: 14. The CDR3 reads CSVVPLRTGPLNEQFF. The CDR3 nucleotides read TGCAGCGTTGTGCCCCTAAGGACAGGGCCTCTCAATGAGCAGTTCTTC.

The J gene is TRBJ2-7, the V gene TRBV28, with 7 bases aligning to TRBD1. Germline values: CDR1 MDHEN, CDR2 SYDVKM. V shed 6 bases and J 6 bases; nucleotides not matched to a gene: 5. CDR3 size: 12 residues. This CDR3 reads CASRPTGAEQYF. The CDR3, as DNA: TGTGCCAGCAGACCAACAGGGGCCGAGCAGTACTTC.

This clonotype showed up just a few times. The chain couples TRBV7-9 to TRBJ2-5; 8 nucleotides line up with TRBD2. Trimming removed 4 bases from V and 0 bases from J; junction bases left unmatched: 4. CDR1 is SEHNR, CDR2 FQNEAQ, per germline (reference sequence). The CDR3 extends over 15 amino acids. The CDR3 loop reads CASSSIAGYQETQYF. The CDR3 coding sequence is TGTGCCAGCAGCTCAATAGCGGGGTACCAAGAGACCCAGTACTTC.

At least ten counts were recorded for this clonotype. The chain combines TRBV4-2 with TRBJ2-5; D gene uncertain. CDR3 length: 13 amino acids. V was pared by 1 base and J by 3 bases, with 6 bases between. Germline-derived CDR1 and CDR2 are LGHNA and YNFKEQ. This CDR3 reads CASSQAHEETQYF. The CDR3 DNA is TGTGCCAGCAGCCAAGCCCATGAAGAGACCCAGTACTTC.

This clonotype was detected ten times or more. The chain links TRBV9 to TRBJ1-1, with D perhaps TRBD1 (5 bases). Trimming pared 3 bases from V and 1 base from J, leaving 7 bases between. Germline loops: CDR1 SGDLS, CDR2 YYNGEE. The CDR3 consists of 13 residues. The CDR3 DNA reads as TGTGCCAGCAGCGGCGACAGGAACACTGAAGCTTTCTTT. Translation gives CASSGDRNTEAFF.

This clonotype has more than one count but fewer than ten. V is TRBV20-1 and J is TRBJ2-5; TRBD2 matches 8 bases. Germline CDR1 reads DFQATT; CDR2 reads SNEGSKA (reference sequence). The length of the CDR3 is 14 residues. J lost 1 base, V lost 2 bases, and 3 bases had no gene match. For the CDR3, the DNA is TGCAGTGCTAGACTAGCGGGTCTCCAAGAGACCCAGTACTTC. Amino acids: CSARLAGLQETQYF.

V is TRBV24-1 and J is TRBJ2-3; possible D gene TRBD1, 6 bases. The CDR3 is made up of 14 amino acids. Trimming removed 9 bases from V and 4 bases from J, with 16 bases in between. Germline lookup yields CDR1 KGHDR and CDR2 SFDVKD. The CDR3 here is CATGKGHMPDTQYF. The CDR3 DNA is TGTGCCACCGGGAAGGGACATATGCCAGATACGCAGTATTTT.

The chain carries TRBV20-1 and TRBJ2-3, with TRBD1 matching 7 bases. The CDR3 runs 17 residues. CDR1 DFQATT and CDR2 SNEGSKA come from the germline V gene (reference sequence). J gave up 6 bases and V 3 bases, and 18 bases lay outside the gene matches. CDR3 region: CSARGVRTGYYVDTQYF. The CDR3 bases are TGCAGTGCTAGGGGGGTCCGGACAGGCTATTACGTCGATACGCAGTATTTT.

This chain connects TRBV6-5 to TRBJ2-7, with 11 bases aligning to TRBD1. The CDR3 contains 17 residues. Losses at the gene ends were 0 bases for V and 2 bases for J; bases not matched to a gene: 6. CDR1 and CDR2 from the germline V gene are MNHEY and SVGAGI. The CDR3 nucleotides are TGTGCCAGCAGTTACTCGAACCCGGGACAGGGGGCCTACGAGCAGTACTTC. It is translated as CASSYSNPGQGAYEQYF.

This clonotype has only one observation. Here the CDR3 reads CASGTGTTQETQYF. The CDR3 nucleotides are TGTGCTAGTGGAACCGGGACAACACAAGAGACCCAGTACTTC. The chain joins TRBV12-5 to TRBJ2-5; D perhaps matches TRBD1 (6 bases). Germline assignment: CDR1 LGHNT and CDR2 FRNRAP. V shed 6 bases and J shed 2 bases, with 13 bases lying between them. This CDR3 is 14 amino acids long.

The chain combines TRBV5-6 with TRBJ2-5; 13 bases are shared with TRBD2. The CDR3 sequence is 17 residues long. J gave up 11 bases and V 4 bases, and 17 bases lay outside the gene matches. The germline gives CDR1 SGHDT, CDR2 YYEEEE. The CDR3 coding sequence is TGTGCCAGCAGCCCGGTGGATCCACTAGCGGGAGGGTCCAAGCAGTACTTC. Residues: CASSPVDPLAGGSKQYF.

J is TRBJ2-7 and V is TRBV20-1; possible D gene TRBD2, 5 bases. Trimming removed 6 bases at V and 0 bases at J, with 15 bases between. CDR3 length equals 14 residues. Germline CDR1 DFQATT, CDR2 SNEGSKA (reference sequence). The CDR3 loop is CSARSASISYEQYF. The CDR3 nucleotides read TGCAGTGCACGCTCGGCTAGCATCTCCTACGAGCAGTACTTC.

CDR3 sequence (DNA): TGTGCCAGCAGTCCCCTAGGACAGGGGCGGGCAGATACGCAGTATTTT. Translation gives CASSPLGQGRADTQYF. V and J are TRBV27 and TRBJ2-3; 9 positions match TRBD1. V shed 5 bases and J 4 bases; nucleotides not matched to a gene: 10. The CDR3 is 16 residues long. CDR1 and CDR2 (germline): MNHEY, SMNVEV (reference sequence).

The chain employs TRBV20-1 and TRBJ2-7, with 10 positions matching TRBD1. The CDR3 is made up of 14 amino acids. From germline, CDR1 is DFQATT and CDR2 SNEGSKA (reference sequence). Germline trimming cut 6 bases from V and 2 bases from J; bases unmatched to any gene: 7. The CDR3 region is CSAWPGTGAYEQYF. The CDR3, as DNA: TGCAGTGCCTGGCCCGGGACAGGGGCCTACGAGCAGTACTTC.

The CDR3 loop is CASSPGPQNYGYTF. CDR3 in DNA: TGTGCCAGCAGCCCGGGTCCTCAGAACTATGGCTACACCTTC. The V call is TRBV7-3, the J call TRBJ1-2; D unclear. The CDR3 has 14 amino acids. Trimming removed 5 bases at V and 2 bases at J, with 12 bases between. Germline V CDR1 and CDR2: SGHTA, FQGTGA. Full variable domain (outside the CDR3, taken from reference TRBV7-3 and TRBJ1-2): GAGVSQTPSNKVTEKGKYVELRCDPISGHTALYWYRQSLGQGPEFLIYFQGTGAADDSGLPNDRFFAVRPEGSVSTLKIQRTERGDSAVYLCASSPGPQNYGYTFGSGTRLTVV.

The genes are TRBV5-1 and TRBJ2-2, with D possibly being TRBD1 (5 bases). The CDR3 has 14 residues. Germline V CDR1 and CDR2: SGHRS, YFSETQ. V lost 4 bases, J lost 5 bases, and 12 bases lay in between. For the CDR3, the DNA is TGCGCCAGCAGCCAGTGGGGCCAGACCGGGGAGCTGTTTTTT. Translated: CASSQWGQTGELFF. The entire variable domain, with the rest obtained from reference TRBV5-1 and TRBJ2-2, is as follows: KAGVTQTPRYLIKTRGQQVTLSCSPISGHRSVSWYQQTPGQGLQFLFEYFSETQRNKGNFPGRFSGRQFSNSRSEMNVSTLELGDSALYLCASSQWGQTGELFFGEGSRLTVL.

The table lists this clonotype with a count of one. The V call is TRBV20-1, the J call TRBJ2-4; 12 nucleotides line up with TRBD2. There are 15 residues in the CDR3. Germline loops: CDR1 DFQATT, CDR2 SNEGSKA (reference sequence). The junction had 6 bases not matched to a gene; V was cut back by 4 bases and J by 5 bases. CDR3 DNA: TGCAGTGCTACCCCTAGCGGGGGGGCCCAAAACATTCAGTACTTC. Translated: CSATPSGGAQNIQYF.

As to this clonotype: One junction end does not reproduce the germline sequence, and a read error may be involved. V gene TRBV29-1 combines with J gene TRBJ2-1, with D tentatively TRBD1 (6 bases). Germline V gene data show CDR1 as SQVTM and CDR2 as ANQGSEA. The CDR3 runs to 14 residues. CDR3: CGVQGGSSYNEQFF. DNA for the CDR3: TGCGGCGTTCAAGGGGGTAGCTCCTACAATGAGCAGTTCTTC.

Many counts were recorded for this clonotype. The chain combines TRBV5-5 with TRBJ1-1; TRBD1 agrees at 7 bases. This CDR3 spans 16 amino acids. V was clipped by 3 bases and J by 0 bases; unmatched bases: 8. Germline V CDR1 and CDR2: SGHKS, YYEKEE (reference sequence). Written as DNA, the CDR3 is TGTGCCAGCAGCTGGTCGGGACAGCACATGAACACTGAAGCTTTCTTT. It encodes CASSWSGQHMNTEAFF.